The clone carrying this T cell receptor (beta chain) was counted ten times or more. Its antigen is not identified. These data belong to a study of T cell repertoires in cytomegalovirus infection. For the study at large: A matching HLA type, together with CMV infection, was signaled by public TCR beta signatures.

TCRdb called the reads again in MiXCR, with one record for every CDR3 protein. The sample lists 210,000 or so distinct CDR3 sequences, about 7% occurring once. J lost 7 bases, V lost 5 bases, and 4 bases had no gene match. The CDR3 covers 13 residues. Per the germline V gene, CDR1 is GTSNPN and CDR2 is SVGIG (reference sequence). General observations from the study: What dominated the ex vivo response were HLA-C-restricted CMV-specific TCR beta clonotypes. Frequencies of public TCR beta families were cumulated, and this identified carriers of CMV plus the relevant HLA.

The rearrangement links TRBV30 to TRBJ1-6; 8 positions agree with TRBD1. This clonotype originated in a human donor in good health (CMV status not recorded). Some clones in this sample may be carry-over from other donors' samples. Sequencing used PBMCs. The CDR3 spells CAWGTGLNSPLHF. The DNA of the CDR3 is TGTGCCTGGGGGACAGGCCTAAATTCACCCCTCCACTTT.